The text below deals with one T cell receptor beta chain. The assay was immunoSEQ multiplex PCR, and TCRdb's table has in-frame clones only and misses some. Altogether about 120,000 clones are present, about 94% being singletons, with the ten largest covering roughly 0.024%. The thymus was resected at corrective cardiac surgery. The data originate from a study of human thymus T cells. The V gene's germline CDR1 is SGHTA and CDR2 FQGNSA. The CDR3 extends over 15 amino acids. The J segment lost 2 bases and the V segment lost 1 base, leaving 3 bases of the junction unmatched. V usage is TRBV7-2 and J usage is TRBJ2-7; 9 bases map to TRBD2. This receptor was taken from a boy less than two years old with a congenital heart defect but otherwise immunologically healthy. The material sequenced was thymus tissue. This chain's CDR3 is CASSLERGVPYEQYF. The CDR3 coding sequence is TGTGCCAGCAGCTTAGAGCGGGGGGTTCCCTACGAGCAGTACTTC.